What follows are 18 T cell receptor beta chains derived from one specimen sequenced in a study of regulatory T cells in long-lasting Graves disease. iRepertoire HTBI primers and Arm-PCR of CDR3 regions built TCR beta libraries. Each CDR3 protein gets one entry after TCRdb re-called the multiplex PCR reads with MiXCR. The sample has 450,000 to 500,000 distinct CDR3 sequences, around 15% seen once. Time point meaning: newly diagnosed GD, antithyroid drugs for less than 3 months. PBMC-derived RNA was used for the TCR library. The same sample was also studied in work on T cells in Graves' hyperthyroidism and ophthalmopathy.

The source material was peripheral blood mononuclear cells (PBMCs), sampled at new diagnosis, from a patient treated with antithyroid drugs. The receptor source for this set is a middle-aged man with Graves disease.

There are many counts of this clonotype. The chain uses TRBV3-1 and TRBJ2-6, with no clear D. The V gene lost 1 base and the J gene lost 7 bases, with 5 bases spanning the gap. Germline V gene data show CDR1 as LGHDT and CDR2 as YNNKEL (reference sequence). The CDR3 totals 13 residues. The CDR3 reads CASSQVTANVLTF. In DNA form, the CDR3 reads TGTGCCAGCAGCCAAGTGACAGCCAACGTCCTGACTTTC. Looking up the rest from reference TRBV3-1 and TRBJ2-6 gives the full variable domain: DTAVSQTPKYLVTQMGNDKSIKCEQNLGHDTMYWYKQDSKKFLKIMFSYNNKELIINETVPNRFSPKSPDKAHLNLHINSLELGDSAVYFCASSQVTANVLTFGAGSRLTVL.

CDR3 nucleotides: TGTGCCGTCCAGCGGGGCGACACAGATACGCAGTATTTT. Amino acid sequence: CAVQRGDTDTQYF. The chain has TRBV5-6 and TRBJ2-3; TRBD2 aligns across 7 bases. CDR1 and CDR2 from the germline V gene are SGHDT and YYEEEE. Trimming removed 10 bases from V and 2 bases from J; junction bases left unmatched: 7. The CDR3 runs to 13 residues.

This clonotype was counted a few times. This chain joins TRBV11-3 and TRBJ2-2; 8 bases match TRBD2. CDR3 length: 14 residues. The ends lost 4 bases at V and 6 bases at J; junction bases unmatched: 4. Germline values: CDR1 SGHNT, CDR2 YENEEA. This CDR3 reads CASSSSGSSGELFF. The CDR3 nucleotides are TGTGCCAGCAGCTCCAGCGGGAGTTCCGGGGAGCTGTTTTTT.

This clonotype came up many times. The chain is built from TRBV5-1 and TRBJ2-7, with 9 positions matching TRBD2. Per the germline V gene, CDR1 is SGHRS and CDR2 is YFSETQ. This CDR3 spans 15 amino acids. V shed 4 bases, J shed 7 bases, and the junction held 12 bases outside the gene matches. The CDR3: CASSPPGTSRGEQYF. CDR3 sequence (DNA): TGCGCCAGCAGCCCCCCCGGGACTAGCCGAGGGGAGCAGTACTTC.

The count of this clonotype is one. The genes are TRBV6-2 or TRBV6-3 and TRBJ2-3; 7 nucleotides match TRBD2. With 6 bases clipped from V and 6 bases from J, the junction kept 12 bases outside the gene matches. The germline V gene encodes CDR1 MNHEY and CDR2 SVGEGT. This CDR3 spans 15 amino acids. The CDR3 loop is CASRASGSRADTQYF. The CDR3 DNA reads as TGTGCCAGCAGAGCTAGCGGTTCGCGGGCCGATACGCAGTATTTT.

This clonotype was recorded many times. J is TRBJ2-5 and V is TRBV7-2, with D possibly being TRBD1 (7 bases). This CDR3 region has 15 residues. Germline lookup yields CDR1 SGHTA and CDR2 FQGNSA. Trimming removed 5 bases at V and 4 bases at J, with 17 bases between. The CDR3 DNA reads as TGTGCCAGCAGCATTCCGACAGGGAGGTCAGAGACCCAGTACTTC. It codes for CASSIPTGRSETQYF.

The chain carries TRBV10-2 and TRBJ2-3; 7 positions agree with TRBD2. V gave up 8 bases and J gave up 4 bases; unmatched junction bases: 9. This CDR3 comprises 14 residues. Germline V gives CDR1 WSHSY, CDR2 SAAADI. The DNA of the CDR3 is TGCGCCAGCGAGGCGGGAGTCCTACCAGATACGCAGTATTTT. It translates to CASEAGVLPDTQYF.

Details on this clonotype: Being one base from a much bigger clone, this may be a read error. The CDR3, as DNA: TGTGCCAGCAGCTTAGCGTTGTTCCATGAGCAGTACTTC. Protein sequence: CASSLALFHEQYF. This chain joins TRBV11-3 and TRBJ2-7; no clear D. V lost 1 base and J 7 bases, leaving 11 bases between the germline ends. Looked up from germline, CDR1 is SGHNT and CDR2 is YENEEA. CDR3 length: 13 residues.

This clonotype occurred many times. This CDR3 reads CSVSPGQGPYEQYF. Here the CDR3 DNA reads TGCAGTGTTTCACCGGGACAGGGCCCATACGAGCAGTACTTC. The chain couples TRBV20-1 to TRBJ2-7; TRBD1 agrees at 9 bases. CDR3 size: 14 residues. Per the germline V gene, CDR1 is DFQATT and CDR2 is SNEGSKA (reference sequence). J was trimmed by 4 bases and V by 7 bases; bases with no gene match: 11.

This clonotype was counted at least ten times. The chain has TRBV27 and TRBJ2-5; 7 bases align to TRBD2. Germline V CDR1 and CDR2: MNHEY, SMNVEV (reference sequence). The CDR3 length is 14 residues. The V gene end was trimmed by 0 bases and the J gene end by 4 bases; junction bases not matched to a gene: 2. This chain's CDR3 is CASSLSRGLETQYF. CDR3 DNA sequence: TGTGCCAGCAGTTTATCGCGGGGGTTAGAGACCCAGTACTTC.

This clonotype was seen only a few times. V usage is TRBV18 and J usage is TRBJ1-2; D is perhaps TRBD1 (6 bases). Germline loops: CDR1 KGHSH, CDR2 LQKENI. The CDR3 totals 17 residues. The V end was cut by 0 bases, the J end by 8 bases, with 22 bases between. This CDR3 is CASSPPGIRGLVSGYTF. CDR3 coding DNA: TGTGCCAGCTCACCACCGGGTATCAGGGGCCTTGTAAGCGGCTACACCTTC.

This clonotype appeared many times. The chain is built from TRBV11-2 and TRBJ2-1; 7 nucleotides match TRBD2. The V gene's germline CDR1 is SGHAT and CDR2 FQNNGV. J lost 6 bases, V lost 0 bases, and 8 bases had no gene match. This CDR3 has 16 amino acids. This CDR3 reads CASSLELAMGLNEQFF. CDR3 in DNA: TGTGCCAGCAGCTTAGAACTAGCGATGGGTCTCAATGAGCAGTTCTTC.

V is TRBV29-1 and J is TRBJ2-3, with 10 bases that match TRBD2. The CDR3 is 15 residues long. Looked up from germline, CDR1 is SQVTM and CDR2 is ANQGSEA. V lost 5 bases to trimming and J lost 0 bases; unmatched junction nucleotides: 5. Here the CDR3 DNA reads TGCAGCGTTCCTCTAGCGGGAGCGAGCACAGATACGCAGTATTTT. Protein sequence: CSVPLAGASTDTQYF.

This clonotype was seen only a few times. This rearrangement joins TRBV9 to TRBJ2-1, with 7 bases identical to TRBD2. The ends lost 3 bases at V and 4 bases at J; junction bases unmatched: 10. CDR1 and CDR2 from the germline V gene are SGDLS and YYNGEE. This CDR3 has 16 amino acids. CDR3 nucleotides: TGTGCCAGCAGCGCTAGTGGCGGGAGAGGGTACAATGAGCAGTTCTTC. It encodes CASSASGGRGYNEQFF.

This clonotype was seen many times. V gene TRBV2 combines with J gene TRBJ2-1, with TRBD2 identical over 15 bases. The V gene's germline CDR1 is SNHLY and CDR2 FYNNEI. V was clipped by 10 bases and J by 12 bases; unmatched bases: 10. This CDR3 is 14 amino acids long. The DNA for the CDR3 is TGTGCCACCCGGATGGGACTAGCGGGGGGTGGGCAGTTCTTC. Translating gives CATRMGLAGGGQFF.

A word on this clonotype: A junction boundary mismatches the germline segment, possibly from a read error. J is TRBJ2-1 and V is TRBV12-3 or TRBV12-4, with D possibly TRBD1 on 5 matching bases. The CDR3 runs 15 residues. Here the CDR3 reads CAGSLNARARDEQFF. The CDR3 bases are TGTGCCGGCAGTTTAAATGCCAGGGCCAGGGATGAGCAGTTCTTC.

The V call is TRBV19, the J call TRBJ2-2, with D possibly called TRBD1 or TRBD2 (5 bases each). The CDR3 is 15 amino acids. CDR1 LNHDA and CDR2 SQIVND come from the germline V gene (reference sequence). V lost 5 bases and J lost 6, with 16 bases in between. The CDR3 loop reads CASSVLGTASGELFF. Here the CDR3 DNA reads TGTGCCAGTAGTGTATTGGGGACGGCCTCCGGGGAGCTGTTTTTT.

The sample holds a few counts of this clonotype. The chain recombines TRBV10-3 with TRBJ2-7; 9 positions match TRBD1. This CDR3 contains 13 residues. Germline V gene data show CDR1 as ENHRY and CDR2 as SYGVKD. The V gene end was trimmed by 7 bases and the J gene end by 4 bases; junction bases not matched to a gene: 5. The CDR3: CAIKGQGWYEQYF. CDR3 nucleotide sequence: TGTGCCATCAAGGGACAGGGATGGTACGAGCAGTACTTC.